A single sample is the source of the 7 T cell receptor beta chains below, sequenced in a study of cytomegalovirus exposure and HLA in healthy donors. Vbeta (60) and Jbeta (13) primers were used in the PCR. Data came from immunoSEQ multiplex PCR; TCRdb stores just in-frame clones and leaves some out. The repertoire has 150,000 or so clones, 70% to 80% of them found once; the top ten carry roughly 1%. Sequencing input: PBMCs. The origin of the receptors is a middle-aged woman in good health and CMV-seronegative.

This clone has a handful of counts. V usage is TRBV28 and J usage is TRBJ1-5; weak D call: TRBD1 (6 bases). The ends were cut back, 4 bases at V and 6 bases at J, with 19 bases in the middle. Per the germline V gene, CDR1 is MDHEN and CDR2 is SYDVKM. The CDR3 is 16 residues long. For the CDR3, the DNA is TGTGCCAGCAGTTCCGACCTACAGGGTTTAGGTCAGCCCCAGCATTTT. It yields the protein CASSSDLQGLGQPQHF.

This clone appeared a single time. CDR3 in DNA: TGTGCCAGCAGCCTGGACTTGCGTTTGACCCAGTACTTC. Encoded protein: CASSLDLRLTQYF. This sequence joins TRBV14 and TRBJ2-5, with D possibly being TRBD2 (5 bases). CDR3 length: 13 residues. Trimming removed 4 bases from V and 7 bases from J, with 13 bases in between. The germline gives CDR1 SGHDN, CDR2 FVKESK.

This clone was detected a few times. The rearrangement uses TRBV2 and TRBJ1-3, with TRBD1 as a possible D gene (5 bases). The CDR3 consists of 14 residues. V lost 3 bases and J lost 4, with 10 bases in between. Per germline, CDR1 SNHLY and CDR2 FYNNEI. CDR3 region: CASSEGGTGNTIYF. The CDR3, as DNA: TGTGCCAGCAGTGAGGGCGGGACGGGAAACACCATATATTTT.

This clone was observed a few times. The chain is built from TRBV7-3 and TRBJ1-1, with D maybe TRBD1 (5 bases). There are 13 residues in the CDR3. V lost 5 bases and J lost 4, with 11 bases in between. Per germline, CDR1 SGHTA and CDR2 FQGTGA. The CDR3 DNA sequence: TGTGCCAGCAGCCCCCCAGGGTCCACTGAAGCTTTCTTT. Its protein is CASSPPGSTEAFF.

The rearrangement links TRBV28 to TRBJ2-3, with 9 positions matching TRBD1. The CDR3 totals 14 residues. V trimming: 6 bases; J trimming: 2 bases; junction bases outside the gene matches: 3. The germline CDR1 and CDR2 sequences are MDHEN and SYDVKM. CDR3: CASSGQGYTDTQYF. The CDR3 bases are TGTGCCAGCAGCGGACAGGGGTACACAGATACGCAGTATTTT.

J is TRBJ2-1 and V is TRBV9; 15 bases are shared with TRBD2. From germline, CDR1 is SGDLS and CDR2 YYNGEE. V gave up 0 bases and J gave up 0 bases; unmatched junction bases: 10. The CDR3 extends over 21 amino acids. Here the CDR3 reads CASSVGTSGRGLEFSYNEQFF. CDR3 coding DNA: TGTGCCAGCAGCGTAGGGACTAGCGGGAGGGGTCTGGAATTCTCCTACAATGAGCAGTTCTTC.

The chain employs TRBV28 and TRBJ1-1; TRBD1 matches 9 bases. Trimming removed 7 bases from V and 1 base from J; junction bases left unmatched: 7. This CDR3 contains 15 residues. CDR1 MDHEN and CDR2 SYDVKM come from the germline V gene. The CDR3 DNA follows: TGTGCCAGCATCACAGGGGGCGCACAGAACACTGAAGCTTTCTTT. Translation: CASITGGAQNTEAFF.